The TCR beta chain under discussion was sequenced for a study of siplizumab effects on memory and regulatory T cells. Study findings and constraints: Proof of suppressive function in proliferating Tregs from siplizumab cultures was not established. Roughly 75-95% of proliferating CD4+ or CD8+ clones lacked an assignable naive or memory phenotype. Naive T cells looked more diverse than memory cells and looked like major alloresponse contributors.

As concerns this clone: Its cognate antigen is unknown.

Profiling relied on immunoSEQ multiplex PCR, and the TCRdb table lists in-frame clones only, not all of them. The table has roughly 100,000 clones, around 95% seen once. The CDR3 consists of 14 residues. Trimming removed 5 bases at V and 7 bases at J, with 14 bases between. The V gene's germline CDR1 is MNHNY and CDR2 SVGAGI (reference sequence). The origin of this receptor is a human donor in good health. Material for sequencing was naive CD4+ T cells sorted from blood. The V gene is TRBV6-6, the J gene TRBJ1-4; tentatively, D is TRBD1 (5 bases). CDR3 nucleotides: TGTGCCAGCAGTCTTCGGACACAGACTGAAAAACTGTTTTTT. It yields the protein CASSLRTQTEKLFF.